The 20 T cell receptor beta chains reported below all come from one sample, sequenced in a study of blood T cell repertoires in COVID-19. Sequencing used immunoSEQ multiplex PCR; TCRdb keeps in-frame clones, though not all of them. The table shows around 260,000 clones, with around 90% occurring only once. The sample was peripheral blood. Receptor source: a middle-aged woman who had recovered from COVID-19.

CDR3 nucleotide sequence: TGCGCCAGCAGCCAAGAAGGGACGGACTATGTTTCGGGCTACACCTTC. It encodes CASSQEGTDYVSGYTF. This chain links TRBV4-1 with TRBJ1-2, with a weak D call TRBD1 (5 bases). The CDR3 loop spans 16 amino acids. Looked up from germline, CDR1 is MGHRA and CDR2 is YSYEKL. Trimming stripped 0 bases from V and 8 bases from J, with 19 bases between.

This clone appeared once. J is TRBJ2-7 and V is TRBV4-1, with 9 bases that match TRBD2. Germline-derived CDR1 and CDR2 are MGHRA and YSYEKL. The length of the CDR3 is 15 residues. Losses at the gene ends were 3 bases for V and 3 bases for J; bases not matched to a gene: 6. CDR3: CASSHPPSGNYEQYF. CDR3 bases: TGCGCCAGCAGCCACCCCCCTAGCGGGAACTACGAGCAGTACTTC.

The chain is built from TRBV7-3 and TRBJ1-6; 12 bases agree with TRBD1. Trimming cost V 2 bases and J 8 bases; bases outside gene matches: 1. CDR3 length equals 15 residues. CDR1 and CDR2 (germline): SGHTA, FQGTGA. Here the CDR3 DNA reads TGTGCCAGCAGCTTAGGGACAGGGGGCTATTCACCCCTCCACTTT. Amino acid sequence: CASSLGTGGYSPLHF.

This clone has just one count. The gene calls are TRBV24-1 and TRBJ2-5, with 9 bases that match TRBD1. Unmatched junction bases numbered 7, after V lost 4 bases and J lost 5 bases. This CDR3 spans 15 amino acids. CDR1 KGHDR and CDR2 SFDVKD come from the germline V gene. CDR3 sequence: CATSEGQGLGETQYF. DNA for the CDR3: TGTGCCACCAGTGAGGGACAGGGATTGGGGGAGACCCAGTACTTC.

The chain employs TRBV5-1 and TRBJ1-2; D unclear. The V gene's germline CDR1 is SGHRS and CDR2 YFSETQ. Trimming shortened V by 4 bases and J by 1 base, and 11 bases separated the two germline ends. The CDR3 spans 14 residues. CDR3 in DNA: TGCGCCAGCAGCCTGGACGGAGGTAACTATGGCTACACCTTC. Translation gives CASSLDGGNYGYTF. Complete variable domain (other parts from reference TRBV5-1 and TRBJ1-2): KAGVTQTPRYLIKTRGQQVTLSCSPISGHRSVSWYQQTPGQGLQFLFEYFSETQRNKGNFPGRFSGRQFSNSRSEMNVSTLELGDSALYLCASSLDGGNYGYTFGSGTRLTVV.

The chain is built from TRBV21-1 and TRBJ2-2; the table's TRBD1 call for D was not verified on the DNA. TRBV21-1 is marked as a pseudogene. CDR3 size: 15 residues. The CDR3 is CASSKGASQSGELFF. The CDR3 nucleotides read TGTGCCAGCAGCAAAGGGGCGAGCCAGTCCGGGGAGCTGTTTTTT.

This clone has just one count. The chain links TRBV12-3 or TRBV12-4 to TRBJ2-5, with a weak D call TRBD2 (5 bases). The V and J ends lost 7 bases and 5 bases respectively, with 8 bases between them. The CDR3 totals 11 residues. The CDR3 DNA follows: TGTGCCAGCAAAGTAGCGGAGACCCAGTACTTC. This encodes CASKVAETQYF.

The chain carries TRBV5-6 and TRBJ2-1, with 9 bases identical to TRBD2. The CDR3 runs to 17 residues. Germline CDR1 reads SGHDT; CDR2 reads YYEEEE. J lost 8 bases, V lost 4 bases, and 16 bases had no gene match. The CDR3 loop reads CASSDFSGTSKDHEQFF. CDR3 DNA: TGTGCCAGCAGCGACTTTTCCGGGACTAGCAAAGACCATGAGCAGTTCTTC.

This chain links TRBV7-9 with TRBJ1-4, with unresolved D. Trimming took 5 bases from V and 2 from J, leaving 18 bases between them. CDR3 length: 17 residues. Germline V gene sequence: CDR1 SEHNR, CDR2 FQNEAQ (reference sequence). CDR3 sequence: CASSPLAWSGTNEKLFF. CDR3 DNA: TGTGCCAGCAGCCCTCTAGCATGGAGCGGGACTAATGAAAAACTGTTTTTT.

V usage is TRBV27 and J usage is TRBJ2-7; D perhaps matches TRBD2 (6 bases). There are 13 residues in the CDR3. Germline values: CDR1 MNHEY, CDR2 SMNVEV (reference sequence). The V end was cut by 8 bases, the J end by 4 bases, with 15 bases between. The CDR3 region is CASSPGVRYEQYF. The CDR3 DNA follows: TGTGCCAGCTCCCCGGGGGTTCGTTACGAGCAGTACTTC.

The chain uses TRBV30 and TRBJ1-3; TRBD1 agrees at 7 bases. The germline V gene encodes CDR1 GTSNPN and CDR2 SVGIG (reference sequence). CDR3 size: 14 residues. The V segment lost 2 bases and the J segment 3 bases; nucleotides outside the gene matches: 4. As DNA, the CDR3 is TGTGCCTGGAGTCAAACAGGGGTTGGAAACACCATATATTTT. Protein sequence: CAWSQTGVGNTIYF.

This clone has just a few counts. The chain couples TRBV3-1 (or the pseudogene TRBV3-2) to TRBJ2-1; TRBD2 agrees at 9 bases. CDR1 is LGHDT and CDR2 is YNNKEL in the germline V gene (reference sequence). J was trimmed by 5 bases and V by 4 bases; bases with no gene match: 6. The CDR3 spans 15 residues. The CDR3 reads CASSLIPSGDNEQFF. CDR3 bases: TGTGCCAGCAGCCTAATTCCTAGCGGGGACAATGAGCAGTTCTTC.

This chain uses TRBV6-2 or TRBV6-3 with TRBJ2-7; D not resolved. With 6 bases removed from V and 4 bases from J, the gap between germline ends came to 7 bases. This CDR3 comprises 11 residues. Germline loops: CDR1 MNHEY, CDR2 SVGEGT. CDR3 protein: CASSADYEQYF. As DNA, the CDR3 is TGTGCCAGCAGCGCGGATTACGAGCAGTACTTC.

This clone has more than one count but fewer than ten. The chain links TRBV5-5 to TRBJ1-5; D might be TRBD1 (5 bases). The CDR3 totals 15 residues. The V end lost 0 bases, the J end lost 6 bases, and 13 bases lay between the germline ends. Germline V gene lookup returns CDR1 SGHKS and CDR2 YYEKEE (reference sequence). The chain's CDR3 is CASSLEGGESQPQHF. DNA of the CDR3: TGTGCCAGCAGCTTGGAGGGAGGGGAGAGTCAGCCCCAGCATTTT.

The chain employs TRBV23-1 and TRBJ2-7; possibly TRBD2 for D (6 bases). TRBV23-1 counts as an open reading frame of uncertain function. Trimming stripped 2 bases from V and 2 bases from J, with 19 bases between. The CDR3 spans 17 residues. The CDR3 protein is CASSQEDGRVGAYEQYF. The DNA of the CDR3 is TGCGCCAGCAGTCAAGAGGACGGGAGAGTCGGGGCCTACGAGCAGTACTTC.

Written as DNA, the CDR3 is TGTGCCGGCCGGGACAGTACGGCCGAGCAGTACTTC. The encoded protein is CAGRDSTAEQYF. The V and J genes are TRBV30 and TRBJ2-7; 7 bases map to TRBD1. Germline CDR1 GTSNPN, CDR2 SVGIG (reference sequence). The CDR3 is made up of 12 amino acids. Trimming at V came to 8 bases and at J to 6 bases, leaving 10 bases not matched to a gene.

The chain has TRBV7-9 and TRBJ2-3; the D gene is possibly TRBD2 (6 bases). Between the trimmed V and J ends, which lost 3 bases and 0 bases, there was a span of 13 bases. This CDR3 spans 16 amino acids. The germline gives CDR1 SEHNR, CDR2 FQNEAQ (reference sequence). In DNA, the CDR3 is TGTGCCAGCAGCTTCCCGGGAGCCCATAGCACAGATACGCAGTATTTT. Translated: CASSFPGAHSTDTQYF.

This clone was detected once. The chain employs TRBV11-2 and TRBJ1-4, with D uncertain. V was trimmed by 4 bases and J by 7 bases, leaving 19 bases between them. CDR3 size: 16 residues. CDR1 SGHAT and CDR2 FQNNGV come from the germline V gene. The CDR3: CASSSLRAKGGEKLFF. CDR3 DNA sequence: TGTGCCAGCAGCTCCCTTCGGGCCAAAGGAGGTGAAAAACTGTTTTTT.

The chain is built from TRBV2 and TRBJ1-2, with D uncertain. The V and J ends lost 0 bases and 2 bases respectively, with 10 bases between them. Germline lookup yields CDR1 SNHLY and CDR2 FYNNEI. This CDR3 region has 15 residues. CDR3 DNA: TGTGCCAGCAGTGAAGCGTCGCGAGGGAACTATGGCTACACCTTC. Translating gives CASSEASRGNYGYTF.

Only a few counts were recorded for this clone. The CDR3 bases are TGCGCCAGCAGCCAAGATCAGTCGGGGATCTCCTACAATGAGCAGTTCTTC. Amino acid sequence: CASSQDQSGISYNEQFF. V usage is TRBV4-1 and J usage is TRBJ2-1, with D maybe TRBD2 (5 bases). Per the germline V gene, CDR1 is MGHRA and CDR2 is YSYEKL. V was cut by 0 bases and J by 0 bases, with 12 bases left in between. The length of the CDR3 is 17 residues.